This TCR beta chain came from a study of preoperative IRX-2 immunotherapy in early breast cancer. Repertoires were generated with immunoSEQ multiplex PCR, while TCRdb's copy carries only in-frame clones and drops some. This table has around 28,000 clones, 78% appearing once. Regarding treatment: preoperative locoregional IRX-2 cytokine immunotherapy. Trimming at V came to 4 bases and at J to 3 bases, leaving 9 bases not matched to a gene. This CDR3 contains 16 residues. Germline V gene sequence: CDR1 KGHSH, CDR2 LQKENI. The J gene is TRBJ1-3, the V gene TRBV18, with 7 bases matching TRBD1. Sequenced here: lymph node tissue, sampled before IRX-2 immunotherapy. This receptor was identified in a human donor with breast cancer. This chain's CDR3 is CASSRTDRTNGNTIYF. The CDR3 DNA follows: TGTGCCAGCTCACGTACGGACAGGACGAATGGAAACACCATATATTTT. Using reference TRBV18 and TRBJ1-3 for the parts outside the CDR3, the full variable domain is NAGVMQNPRHLVRRRGQEARLRCSPMKGHSHVYWYRQLPEEGLKFMVYLQKENIIDESGMPKERFSAEFPKEGPSILRIQQVVRGDSAAYFCASSRTDRTNGNTIYFGEGSWLTVV.